One and the same sample provided the 3 T cell receptor beta chains below, sequenced in a study of early T cells in non-severe SARS-CoV-2 infection. From the 5' RACE reads, TCRdb called clonotypes with MiXCR, one entry per CDR3 protein. The sample has approximately 42,000 distinct CDR3 sequences, approximately 6.1% seen once. The sequenced material came from whole blood. The origin of the receptors is an adult who was a healthcare worker with PCR-confirmed SARS-CoV-2 infection or an uninfected control (not recorded which).

This clonotype was detected only a few times. This chain joins TRBV21-1 and TRBJ2-3; TRBD2 is taken as the D call from the table, unchecked against the DNA. TRBV21-1 is given as a pseudogene. The CDR3 sequence is 16 residues long. The CDR3 sequence: CASSKGVSGSTDTQYF. The CDR3 DNA reads as TGTGCCAGCAGCAAAGGTGTTAGCGGGTCCACAGATACGCAGTATTTT.

This clonotype was detected a few times. The chain recombines TRBV5-1 with TRBJ2-3, with 8 bases aligning to TRBD2. Per germline, CDR1 SGHRS and CDR2 YFSETQ. CDR3 length: 17 residues. V lost 0 bases and J lost 4; bases outside the gene matches: 10. Here the CDR3 DNA reads TGCGCCAGCAGCTTGGGGGTAGCGGGGCGAGGCGCAGATACGCAGTATTTT. It specifies CASSLGVAGRGADTQYF.

This clonotype was found a few times. The gene calls are TRBV5-1 and TRBJ2-2, with D uncertain. There are 13 residues in the CDR3. The V end was cut by 6 bases, the J end by 0 bases, with 6 bases between. Germline CDR1 reads SGHRS; CDR2 reads YFSETQ. DNA for the CDR3: TGCGCCAGCACCTTACCGAACACCGGGGAGCTGTTTTTT. Encoded protein: CASTLPNTGELFF.